This record concerns one T cell receptor beta chain sequence. A much larger clone is a single base away; this may be a read error. These data originate in a study of blood T cells in healthy people across ages. Per germline, CDR1 SGHTA and CDR2 FQGNSA. This CDR3 region has 18 residues. Next came a second PCR, run for roughly 6 to 11 cycles, which used a sample-barcoded 5' primer along with a J-beta primer mix. TCRdb fed the 5' RACE reads into MiXCR, producing one record per CDR3 protein. The sample includes about 650,000 distinct CDR3 sequences, 32% of them seen just once. At least 6 million PBMCs were isolated per sample.

This sequence was found in a woman older than 75 in good health. The sequenced sample consisted of blood. The chain links TRBV7-2 to TRBJ2-1, with TRBD2 matching 13 bases. CDR3: CASTWGLAGPNSYNKQFF. CDR3 sequence (DNA): TGTGCCAGCACCTGGGGACTAGCGGGGCCCAACTCCTACAATAAGCAGTTCTTC.